This TCR beta chain was sequenced during a study of shared T cell receptors in the human thymus. Repertoires were generated with immunoSEQ multiplex PCR, while TCRdb's copy carries only in-frame clones and drops some. This table has under 850,000 clones, more than 75% appearing once. The CDR3 runs to 11 residues. Germline-derived CDR1 and CDR2 are SNHLY and FYNNEI. These data were also reused for a study on human thymus T cells. From that paper: From resections taken during corrective heart surgery, the thymus tissue was obtained. Repertoires from thymus and blood appeared to show biased V and J gene usage.

The sequenced sample consisted of thymocytes. This clonotype was obtained from a boy under two years old with a congenital heart defect. The chain carries TRBV2 and TRBJ1-4; a possible D gene is TRBD1 (5 bases). In nucleotides, the CDR3 is TGTTATTTCGGGGGGGGTGAAAAACTGTTTTTT. Its protein product is CYFGGGEKLFF.